The source of this T cell receptor (beta chain) is a study of CD8 T cells in Susac syndrome. It was with random hexamers that about 0.45 to 1 ug RNA was reverse transcribed. TCRdb redid the calling of the immunoSEQ multiplex PCR reads with MiXCR, one entry per CDR3 protein. The table has about 70,000 distinct CDR3 sequences, under 96% seen once. The table lists this clonotype with a count of one. With 0 bases clipped from V and 0 bases from J, the junction kept 2 bases outside the gene matches. Looked up from germline, CDR1 is ENHRY and CDR2 is SYGVKD. The CDR3 has 16 residues. The chain carries TRBV10-3 and TRBJ2-1; 7 nucleotides agree with TRBD2. The receptor was isolated from a human donor with multiple sclerosis. Input material: CD4+ T cells from PBMCs. CDR3 in amino acids: CAISESSGDSYNEQFF. The CDR3, as DNA: TGTGCCATCAGTGAGTCCAGCGGGGACTCCTACAATGAGCAGTTCTTC.